These 10 T cell receptor beta chains were sequenced from one sample in a study of PD-L1 blockade in urothelial cancer. Assay: immunoSEQ multiplex PCR; the TCRdb copy retains only in-frame clones and omits some. The sample includes about 120,000 clones, approximately 90% of them seen just once. Time point described: peripheral blood 6 weeks after treatment start. The source material was PBMCs, sampled around atezolizumab (anti-PD-L1) treatment. The origin of the receptors is a man in his 60s with urothelial cancer.

The chain carries TRBV29-1 and TRBJ2-3; TRBD2 matches 14 bases. CDR1 and CDR2 from the germline V gene are SQVTM and ANQGSEA. After removal of 6 bases from V and 1 base from J, the junction contained 3 bases not matched to a gene. The CDR3 spans 15 residues. The CDR3 DNA sequence: TGCAGCGTGACTAGCGGGGGGGCCGGCACAGATACGCAGTATTTT. This gives the protein CSVTSGGAGTDTQYF.

V is TRBV19 and J is TRBJ2-2, with 8 bases aligning to TRBD1. The V gene end was trimmed by 4 bases and the J gene end by 4 bases; junction bases not matched to a gene: 5. CDR3 length: 15 amino acids. Germline-derived CDR1 and CDR2 are LNHDA and SQIVND (reference sequence). CDR3 region: CASSTGGPGTGELFF. The CDR3 DNA reads TGTGCCAGTAGTACAGGGGGCCCTGGCACCGGGGAGCTGTTTTTT.

The rearrangement links TRBV27 to TRBJ1-1; D gene uncertain. Deletions cut 4 bases from V and 1 base from J, with 13 bases between. The CDR3 runs 15 residues. Per the germline V gene, CDR1 is MNHEY and CDR2 is SMNVEV (reference sequence). Written as DNA, the CDR3 is TGTGCCAGCAGTTCCTTGGGCAGCGGGAACACTGAAGCTTTCTTT. Amino acids: CASSSLGSGNTEAFF.

The CDR3 reads CASSPGLAGAIGDTQYF. The CDR3, as DNA: TGTGCCAGCAGTCCCGGACTAGCGGGAGCCATTGGGGATACGCAGTATTTT. V usage is TRBV27 and J usage is TRBJ2-3, with 13 bases fitting TRBD2. The V gene end was trimmed by 5 bases and the J gene end by 6 bases; junction bases not matched to a gene: 11. Germline V gives CDR1 MNHEY, CDR2 SMNVEV (reference sequence). The CDR3 has 17 amino acids.

The chain links TRBV5-1 to TRBJ1-1; D perhaps matches TRBD1 (5 bases). The CDR3 has 13 residues. The V gene lost 7 bases and the J gene lost 4 bases, with 14 bases spanning the gap. In germline, CDR1 is SGHRS, CDR2 YFSETQ. CDR3 sequence: CASRTQGGTEAFF. CDR3 bases: TGCGCCAGCCGGACCCAGGGTGGCACTGAAGCTTTCTTT.

V and J are TRBV18 and TRBJ2-2, with a weak D call TRBD2 (6 bases). CDR3 length equals 15 residues. The V gene's germline CDR1 is KGHSH and CDR2 LQKENI. The V end lost 3 bases, the J end lost 5 bases, and 13 bases lay between the germline ends. CDR3 in amino acids: CASSPVTRRTGELFF. CDR3 nucleotide sequence: TGTGCCAGCTCACCGGTGACTAGAAGAACCGGGGAGCTGTTTTTT.

The gene calls are TRBV30 and TRBJ1-2; D is uncertain. The CDR3 sequence is 13 residues long. Between the trimmed V and J ends, which lost 1 base and 2 bases, there was a span of 8 bases. The germline CDR1 and CDR2 sequences are GTSNPN and SVGIG (reference sequence). The CDR3 loop reads CAWSEQSNYGYTF. Here the CDR3 DNA reads TGTGCCTGGAGTGAACAGAGCAACTATGGCTACACCTTC.

The genes are TRBV2 and TRBJ2-5; perhaps TRBD2 as D (6 bases). The V gene's germline CDR1 is SNHLY and CDR2 FYNNEI. The CDR3 extends over 12 amino acids. With 11 bases removed from V and 9 bases from J, the gap between germline ends came to 19 bases. This CDR3 is CAGSGTQSAQYF. CDR3 DNA sequence: TGTGCCGGTTCCGGGACTCAGTCAGCCCAGTACTTC. Drawing the rest from reference TRBV2 and TRBJ2-5, the complete variable domain is EPEVTQTPSHQVTQMGQEVILRCVPISNHLYFYWYRQILGQKVEFLVSFYNNEISEKSEIFDDQFSVERPDGSNFTLKIRSTKLEDSAMYFCAGSGTQSAQYFGPGTRLLVL.

This sequence joins TRBV6-5 and TRBJ2-7, with a weak D call TRBD2 (7 bases). CDR1 and CDR2 (germline): MNHEY, SVGAGI. V lost 0 bases to trimming and J lost 1 base, with 10 bases between them. The CDR3 has 15 residues. CDR3 sequence (DNA): TGTGCCAGCAGTTACTCAGGGGGGGAGTCCTACGAGCAGTACTTC. Protein sequence: CASSYSGGESYEQYF.

This chain links TRBV6-5 with TRBJ2-1; 16 bases fit TRBD2. CDR3 length: 14 amino acids. Germline V gene sequence: CDR1 MNHEY, CDR2 SVGAGI. The V and J ends lost 6 bases and 14 bases, in that order; junction bases with no gene match: 7. The CDR3 DNA follows: TGTGCCAGCAGCGGGACTAGCGGGAGGGAGGAGAAGTTCTTC. This encodes CASSGTSGREEKFF.